The 19 T cell receptor beta chains below all came from one sample that was sequenced in a study of T cells in tuberculosis. Cells were sorted from thawed PBMC rested overnight and stained with GMM-loaded CD1B tetramer, viability dye and anti-CD3. CD1B tetramers were loaded with Rhodococcus equi-derived C32 glucose monomycolate. The data were produced by immunoSEQ multiplex PCR, yet TCRdb's version contains in-frame clones alone and is incomplete. The table lists 55,000 to 70,000 clones, 81% of them singletons. The specimen sequenced was CD1b-GMM tetramer-negative cells sorted from PBMCs. Receptor source: an adult woman with latent tuberculosis.

This rearrangement joins TRBV28 to TRBJ1-1; TRBD1 might be the D (6 bases). This CDR3 region has 17 residues. The germline V gene encodes CDR1 MDHEN and CDR2 SYDVKM. Trimming pared 2 bases from V and 0 bases from J, leaving 16 bases between. The CDR3 DNA reads as TGTGCCAGCAGTTTAGATTTCGCAGGGGCCGTGAACACTGAAGCTTTCTTT. Translation gives CASSLDFAGAVNTEAFF.

The chain combines TRBV9 with TRBJ1-2; D might be TRBD1 (6 bases). This CDR3 region has 15 residues. V lost 0 bases, J lost 4 bases, and 13 bases lay in between. Germline lookup yields CDR1 SGDLS and CDR2 YYNGEE. The CDR3 is CASSVDFRGGYGYTF. The CDR3 coding sequence is TGTGCCAGCAGCGTAGACTTCAGGGGTGGCTATGGCTACACCTTC.

This clone was observed a few times. The DNA for the CDR3 is TGTGCCACCAGCAGAGGGCTGAACACCGGGGAGCTGTTTTTT. Amino acid sequence: CATSRGLNTGELFF. The gene calls are TRBV15 and TRBJ2-2; D gene ambiguous. Germline V gene data show CDR1 as LNHNV and CDR2 as YYDKDF (reference sequence). This CDR3 is built from 14 residues. V lost 1 base and J 1 base, leaving 4 bases between the germline ends. The entire variable domain, with the rest obtained from reference TRBV15 and TRBJ2-2, is as follows: DAMVIQNPRYQVTQFGKPVTLSCSQTLNHNVMYWYQQKSSQAPKLLFHYYDKDFNNEADTPDNFQSRRPNTSFCFLDIRSPGLGDTAMYLCATSRGLNTGELFFGEGSRLTVL.

This sequence joins TRBV15 and TRBJ2-4; D may be TRBD1 (6 bases). With 5 bases removed from V and 0 bases from J, the gap between germline ends came to 20 bases. In germline, CDR1 is LNHNV, CDR2 YYDKDF (reference sequence). The CDR3 is made up of 18 amino acids. CDR3 sequence reads: CATSYDLTGSIAKNIQYF. CDR3 nucleotides: TGTGCCACCAGCTACGACCTAACAGGGTCTATAGCCAAAAACATTCAGTACTTC.

The chain employs TRBV6-6 and TRBJ2-2; 8 nucleotides agree with TRBD2. The V and J ends lost 8 bases and 6 bases, in that order; junction bases with no gene match: 8. The length of the CDR3 is 14 residues. Germline V gene sequence: CDR1 MNHNY, CDR2 SVGAGI (reference sequence). CDR3 nucleotide sequence: TGTGCCAGCGGGGGCGGGGGGCGCGCCGGGGAGCTGTTTTTT. Translation: CASGGGGRAGELFF.

For the CDR3, the DNA is TGTGCCAGCTCACCGATTGACAGGGCAGAGACCCAGTACTTC. Its translation is CASSPIDRAETQYF. This chain uses TRBV18 with TRBJ2-5, with 7 bases that match TRBD1. Per germline, CDR1 KGHSH and CDR2 LQKENI. J lost 4 bases, V lost 3 bases, and 5 bases had no gene match. CDR3 length: 14 amino acids. Drawing the rest from reference TRBV18 and TRBJ2-5, the complete variable domain is NAGVMQNPRHLVRRRGQEARLRCSPMKGHSHVYWYRQLPEEGLKFMVYLQKENIIDESGMPKERFSAEFPKEGPSILRIQQVVRGDSAAYFCASSPIDRAETQYFGPGTRLLVL.

The gene calls are TRBV28 and TRBJ2-1; the match to TRBD1 covers 11 bases. Germline V gene sequence: CDR1 MDHEN, CDR2 SYDVKM. This CDR3 has 15 amino acids. V shed 4 bases and J 9 bases; nucleotides not matched to a gene: 8. CDR3 DNA sequence: TGTGCCAGCAGTTCTGGCGGGACAGGGGGGATTGAGCAGTTCTTC. Protein sequence: CASSSGGTGGIEQFF.

The V and J genes are TRBV9 and TRBJ2-1; tentatively, D is TRBD2 (6 bases). Deletions cut 0 bases from V and 3 bases from J, with 16 bases between. This CDR3 has 17 amino acids. CDR1 is SGDLS and CDR2 is YYNGEE in the germline V gene. In DNA, the CDR3 is TGTGCCAGCAGCGTAGAGGTTACGGGAGAGCTCTACAATGAGCAGTTCTTC. It translates to CASSVEVTGELYNEQFF.

Details on this clone: At one end, the junction sequence differs from germline, possibly due to a read error. Other DNA sequences in this specimen translate into the identical CDR3. The CDR3 region has the DNA TGTGCCAGTAAGCGGGAGGGCCTGAACGAGCAATACTTC. It specifies CASKREGLNEQYF. The J gene is TRBJ2-7, the V gene TRBV28; 10 nucleotides align to TRBD2. In germline, CDR1 is MDHEN, CDR2 SYDVKM. The CDR3 runs to 13 residues.

A few counts support this clone. The rearrangement uses TRBV6-4 and TRBJ2-7, with TRBD2 identical over 9 bases. J was trimmed by 1 base and V by 0 bases; bases with no gene match: 7. Germline CDR1 is MRHNA and CDR2 is SNTAGT. This CDR3 spans 17 amino acids. As DNA, the CDR3 is TGTGCCAGCAGTGACTCGATCCCAGCGGGGGGATCCTACGAGCAGTACTTC. It codes for CASSDSIPAGGSYEQYF.

This clone has only one observation. The chain employs TRBV6-1 and TRBJ2-7; 9 positions agree with TRBD1. Germline lookup yields CDR1 MNHNS and CDR2 SASEGT. J was trimmed by 3 bases and V by 4 bases; bases with no gene match: 4. The CDR3 has 14 amino acids. The CDR3 bases are TGTGCCAGCAGTGTGACAGGGGGGGACTACGAGCAGTACTTC. Its translation is CASSVTGGDYEQYF.

The chain recombines TRBV18 with TRBJ2-6; 8 nucleotides agree with TRBD1. This CDR3 comprises 19 residues. Germline-derived CDR1 and CDR2 are KGHSH and LQKENI. The J segment lost 0 bases and the V segment lost 4 bases, leaving 11 bases of the junction unmatched. CDR3 amino acids: CASSLGGTGPISGANVLTF. The CDR3 region has the DNA TGTGCCAGCTCACTCGGAGGGACAGGTCCGATCTCTGGGGCCAACGTCCTGACTTTC.

V usage is TRBV28 and J usage is TRBJ2-3, with 9 positions matching TRBD2. With V trimmed by 11 bases and J by 7 bases, 4 bases remained unmatched. In germline, CDR1 is MDHEN, CDR2 SYDVKM. CDR3 length: 11 residues. The CDR3 sequence: CAWRGGNTQYF. CDR3 coding DNA: TGTGCCTGGCGGGGGGGAAATACGCAGTATTTT.

This clone was recorded a few times. V gene TRBV7-9 combines with J gene TRBJ1-1; tentative D call: TRBD1 (5 bases). The length of the CDR3 is 11 residues. V was cut by 8 bases and J by 7 bases, with 11 bases left in between. Germline V CDR1 and CDR2: SEHNR, FQNEAQ (reference sequence). The CDR3 DNA is TGTGCCAGCGGTCGGGGGGTTGAAGCTTTCTTT. It encodes CASGRGVEAFF. The variable domain in full, with the rest retrieved from reference TRBV7-9 and TRBJ1-1, is DTGVSQNPRHKITKRGQNVTFRCDPISEHNRLYWYRQTLGQGPEFLTYFQNEAQLEKSRLLSDRFSAERPKGSFSTLEIQRTEQGDSAMYLCASGRGVEAFFGQGTRLTVV.

V gene TRBV13 combines with J gene TRBJ2-7; TRBD2 matches 13 bases. This CDR3 region has 18 residues. Germline V lookup: CDR1 PRHDT, CDR2 FYEKMQ (reference sequence). With 0 bases clipped from V and 7 bases from J, the junction kept 12 bases outside the gene matches. This CDR3 is CASSLGRSGTSGMEEQYF. In DNA form, the CDR3 reads TGTGCCAGCAGCTTAGGCAGGTCCGGGACTAGCGGGATGGAAGAGCAGTACTTC.

The rearrangement links TRBV19 to TRBJ1-5; 8 bases fit TRBD1. This CDR3 is built from 17 residues. V lost 5 bases and J lost 0; bases outside the gene matches: 9. Germline V gives CDR1 LNHDA, CDR2 SQIVND (reference sequence). CDR3 loop: CASSWTGTGDSNQPQHF. DNA for the CDR3: TGTGCCAGTAGTTGGACAGGGACCGGGGATAGCAATCAGCCCCAGCATTTT.

V and J are TRBV7-9 and TRBJ2-3, with TRBD2 matching 9 bases. Germline V gene lookup returns CDR1 SEHNR and CDR2 FQNEAQ (reference sequence). V lost 5 bases, J lost 0 bases, and 3 bases stayed unmatched. The CDR3 is 15 amino acids. The CDR3: CASSILAGSTDTQYF. The CDR3, as DNA: TGTGCCAGCAGCATCCTAGCGGGGAGCACAGATACGCAGTATTTT.

The rearrangement uses TRBV6-5 and TRBJ2-7; a weak D match, TRBD2 (6 bases). V lost 2 bases to trimming and J lost 0 bases, with 8 bases between them. Germline CDR1 is MNHEY and CDR2 is SVGAGI. The CDR3 is made up of 14 amino acids. In nucleotides, the CDR3 is TGTGCCAGCAGTTACCGGGAGAACTCCTACGAGCAGTACTTC. As protein: CASSYRENSYEQYF.

This clone has a single count. The V call is TRBV28, the J call TRBJ2-5, with no clear D. This CDR3 comprises 14 residues. Germline-derived CDR1 and CDR2 are MDHEN and SYDVKM. Trimming took 3 bases from V and 2 from J, leaving 10 bases between them. CDR3 sequence (DNA): TGTGCCAGCAGTTTTGATCGGAGACAAGAGACCCAGTACTTC. Translating it yields CASSFDRRQETQYF.